The 14 T cell receptor beta chains presented below share a single source sample, sequenced in a study of cytomegalovirus exposure and HLA in healthy donors. PCR used 60 Vbeta primers and 13 Jbeta primers. Repertoires were generated with immunoSEQ multiplex PCR, while TCRdb's copy carries only in-frame clones and drops some. Of 150,000 to 200,000 clones in the sample, approximately 86% were seen once. Sequenced: PBMCs. The receptors come from a woman aged 18-29 years in good health and CMV-seronegative.

The chain combines TRBV6-1 with TRBJ1-2; tentative D call: TRBD1 (6 bases). Looked up from germline, CDR1 is MNHNS and CDR2 is SASEGT. This CDR3 comprises 13 residues. Trimming stripped 3 bases from V and 7 bases from J, with 12 bases between. In DNA form, the CDR3 reads TGTGCCAGCAGTGAGGCCAGGGGCTCTGGCTACACCTTC. Protein product: CASSEARGSGYTF.

The chain links TRBV5-1 to TRBJ2-7, with TRBD1 matching 7 bases. The CDR3 totals 18 residues. Germline CDR1 is SGHRS and CDR2 is YFSETQ. J lost 2 bases, V lost 2 bases, and 16 bases had no gene match. CDR3 coding DNA: TGCGCCAGCAGCTTCCGGCCGTCAGTCCAGGGGGTGACCTACGAGCAGTACTTC. This encodes CASSFRPSVQGVTYEQYF.

This clone was observed once. The rearrangement uses TRBV12-5 and TRBJ2-7; TRBD1 might be the D (5 bases). V was pared by 5 bases and J by 6 bases, with 14 bases between. Germline assignment: CDR1 LGHNT and CDR2 FRNRAP. The CDR3 runs 13 residues. Written as DNA, the CDR3 is TGTGCTAGTGGTATTACAGGTCCGGGCGAGCAGTACTTC. Translating gives CASGITGPGEQYF.

The DNA for the CDR3 is TGCGCCAGCAGCCAAGATCCTGGGACAGAAAAGCCCCAGTACTTC. It is translated as CASSQDPGTEKPQYF. The chain links TRBV4-1 to TRBJ2-5; 7 positions match TRBD1. Losses at the gene ends were 0 bases for V and 9 bases for J; bases not matched to a gene: 10. Per the germline V gene, CDR1 is MGHRA and CDR2 is YSYEKL. CDR3 size: 15 residues.

The gene calls are TRBV28 and TRBJ1-4, with 9 bases lining up with TRBD1. Germline V gives CDR1 MDHEN, CDR2 SYDVKM. The CDR3 is 16 amino acids. V was clipped by 5 bases and J by 5 bases; unmatched bases: 9. The CDR3 DNA follows: TGTGCCAGCAGTACTCCCAGGACAGGGGAGAATGAAAAACTGTTTTTT. Translating it yields CASSTPRTGENEKLFF.

V gene TRBV7-2 combines with J gene TRBJ2-2; D call uncertain. Germline V gene sequence: CDR1 SGHTA, CDR2 FQGNSA. V lost 0 bases and J 5 bases, leaving 10 bases between the germline ends. The CDR3 is made up of 15 amino acids. This CDR3 is CASSLAGSLTGELFF. CDR3 in DNA: TGTGCCAGCAGCTTAGCGGGCAGCTTAACCGGGGAGCTGTTTTTT.

This chain joins TRBV29-1 and TRBJ2-1; 8 nucleotides line up with TRBD2. The CDR3 contains 15 residues. The germline gives CDR1 SQVTM, CDR2 ANQGSEA. V was clipped by 5 bases and J by 1 base; unmatched bases: 7. CDR3 DNA sequence: TGCAGCGTTTCCGGGACTAGGACGTCCTACAATGAGCAGTTCTTC. It specifies CSVSGTRTSYNEQFF.

The J gene is TRBJ2-5, the V gene TRBV5-1, with a weak D call TRBD1 (6 bases). Trimming cost V 6 bases and J 5 bases, with 20 bases left between them. Germline loops: CDR1 SGHRS, CDR2 YFSETQ. The CDR3 loop spans 15 amino acids. The CDR3, as DNA: TGCGCCAGCATACAGGGTGGGGGCTCGAGGGAGACCCAGTACTTC. Translated, it gives CASIQGGGSRETQYF.

Concerning this clone itself: Its ends do not fully match the called genes, so a read error is possible. The J gene is TRBJ1-1, the V gene TRBV5-4; 10 bases align to TRBD1. The CDR3 runs to 17 residues. Germline CDR1 reads SGHNT; CDR2 reads YYREEE (reference sequence). This CDR3 is CASSWTGGRGTNTEASF. The CDR3 nucleotides read TGTGCCAGCAGCTGGACAGGGGGGCGGGGGACGAACACTGAAGCTTCCTTT.

V usage is TRBV2 and J usage is TRBJ1-1; D perhaps matches TRBD1 (6 bases). The germline CDR1 and CDR2 sequences are SNHLY and FYNNEI. V lost 6 bases to trimming and J lost 0 bases, with 14 bases between them. The CDR3 runs to 15 residues. DNA of the CDR3: TGTGCCAGCAGAGTACAGGGTGCGTTGAACACTGAAGCTTTCTTT. Its protein product is CASRVQGALNTEAFF.

This clone was detected a few times. V gene TRBV6-5 combines with J gene TRBJ1-5; 8 bases agree with TRBD1. Germline V gene data show CDR1 as MNHEY and CDR2 as SVGAGI. This CDR3 has 16 residues. After removal of 4 bases from V and 1 base from J, the junction contained 6 bases not matched to a gene. The CDR3 reads CASSSETGESNQPQHF. CDR3 DNA sequence: TGTGCCAGCAGTTCGGAGACAGGGGAAAGCAATCAGCCCCAGCATTTT.

V usage is TRBV28 and J usage is TRBJ1-3; 9 bases align to TRBD1. The CDR3 extends over 15 amino acids. Looked up from germline, CDR1 is MDHEN and CDR2 is SYDVKM. Trimming at V came to 6 bases and at J to 1 base, leaving 4 bases not matched to a gene. DNA of the CDR3: TGTGCCAGCAGGCCTGGGACAGGGTCTGGAAACACCATATATTTT. This sequence encodes CASRPGTGSGNTIYF.

The V call is TRBV11-2, the J call TRBJ1-1; D may be TRBD1 (6 bases). The CDR3 totals 15 residues. Germline CDR1 is SGHAT and CDR2 is FQNNGV. Between the trimmed V and J ends, which lost 3 bases and 4 bases, there was a span of 15 bases. CDR3 residues: CASSFQGQTGTEAFF. CDR3 coding DNA: TGTGCCAGCAGCTTCCAGGGTCAGACAGGCACTGAAGCTTTCTTT.

The rearrangement joins TRBV5-6 to TRBJ2-6, with D tentatively TRBD2 (7 bases). The CDR3 is 18 residues long. CDR1 and CDR2 (germline): SGHDT, YYEEEE. V was trimmed by 1 base and J by 0 bases, leaving 14 bases between them. Here the CDR3 reads CASSLFRGASSGANVLTF. CDR3 sequence (DNA): TGTGCCAGCAGCTTGTTTCGGGGGGCTTCCTCTGGGGCCAACGTCCTGACTTTC.